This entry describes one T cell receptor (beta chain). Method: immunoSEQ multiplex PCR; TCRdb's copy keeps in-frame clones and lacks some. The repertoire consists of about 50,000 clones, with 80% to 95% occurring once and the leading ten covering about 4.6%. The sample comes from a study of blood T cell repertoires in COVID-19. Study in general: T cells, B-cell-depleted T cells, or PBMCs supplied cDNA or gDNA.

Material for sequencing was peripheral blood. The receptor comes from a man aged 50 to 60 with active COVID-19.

In DNA form, the CDR3 reads TGCGCCAGCAGCTTGGCGCTAGCGGGAACGAGGGTCTACGAGCAGTACTTC. Translated: CASSLALAGTRVYEQYF. V and J are TRBV5-1 and TRBJ2-7; the match to TRBD2 covers 9 bases. Germline-derived CDR1 and CDR2 are SGHRS and YFSETQ. Trimming at V came to 0 bases and at J to 3 bases, leaving 10 bases not matched to a gene. The CDR3 has 17 amino acids.